Below, one T cell receptor (beta chain) is given with its context. The data derive from a study of PD-L1 blockade in urothelial cancer. In the study overall: Blood-derived samples held a median roughly 150,000 T cells.

CDR1 and CDR2 from the germline V gene are LNHDA and SQIVND (reference sequence). This CDR3 region has 12 residues. Trimming stripped 4 bases from V and 6 bases from J, with 9 bases between. Here immunoSEQ multiplex PCR was the method, and the copy in TCRdb shows in-frame clones only, minus some. The sample includes approximately 50,000 clones, nearly 90% of them seen just once. The sample was PBMCs, taken around atezolizumab (anti-PD-L1) treatment. The TCR originated in a man between 60 and 70 years old with urothelial cancer. The rearrangement joins TRBV19 to TRBJ1-2; weak D call: TRBD1 (6 bases). The CDR3 spells CASSTYRDGYTF. In DNA, the CDR3 is TGTGCCAGTAGTACCTACAGGGATGGCTACACCTTC.